The 15 T cell receptor beta chains below were found in one sample sequenced in a study of blood T cells in healthy people across ages. The authors ran a second PCR of roughly 6 to 12 cycles using a sample-barcoded 5' primer and a J-beta primer mix. MiXCR, applied by TCRdb to the 5' RACE reads, yields one record per CDR3 protein. Counted here are 750,000 to 850,000 distinct CDR3 sequences, 25% occurring once; the ten biggest clones make up approximately 3.7%. The same specimen was also included in a second study, on T cells of mothers and their children.

The sample comprised blood. The source of these receptors is a boy between 10 and 17 years old in good health.

This clonotype was detected many times. The chain couples TRBV7-9 to TRBJ1-1; D not certain. The CDR3 sequence is 13 residues long. V was pared by 1 base and J by 1 base, with 4 bases between. Germline V gene sequence: CDR1 SEHNR, CDR2 FQNEAQ (reference sequence). CDR3: CASSLGANTEAFF. The CDR3 DNA reads TGTGCCAGCAGCTTAGGAGCGAACACTGAAGCTTTCTTT.

The chain links TRBV4-1 to TRBJ2-7; D possibly corresponds to TRBD2 (6 bases). V was trimmed by 0 bases and J by 2 bases, leaving 20 bases between them. The germline gives CDR1 MGHRA, CDR2 YSYEKL. This CDR3 region has 18 residues. The DNA of the CDR3 is TGCGCCAGCAGCCAAGAAAAGGCGGGGTTGGGGAAGGCCTACGAGCAGTACTTC. This sequence encodes CASSQEKAGLGKAYEQYF.

This chain links TRBV12-3 or TRBV12-4 with TRBJ2-7; 10 bases line up with TRBD2. V was pared by 3 bases and J by 5 bases, with 10 bases of the junction left unmatched. CDR3 length equals 16 residues. In DNA form, the CDR3 reads TGTGCCAGCAGTTTCTCAGCGGGGGGGCACCCCAACGAGCAGTACTTC. Translated, it gives CASSFSAGGHPNEQYF.

The chain's CDR3 is CASSRTEPGQVSPLHF. Written as DNA, the CDR3 is TGTGCCAGCAGCCGTACCGAACCGGGACAGGTATCACCCCTCCACTTT. This chain links TRBV7-9 with TRBJ1-6; 8 bases line up with TRBD1. Germline CDR1 and CDR2: SEHNR and FQNEAQ (reference sequence). V lost 5 bases, J lost 10 bases, and 13 bases stayed unmatched. The CDR3 has 16 residues. The full variable domain, completed using reference TRBV7-9 and TRBJ1-6, is DTGVSQNPRHKITKRGQNVTFRCDPISEHNRLYWYRQTLGQGPEFLTYFQNEAQLEKSRLLSDRFSAERPKGSFSTLEIQRTEQGDSAMYLCASSRTEPGQVSPLHFGNGTRLTVT.

To note about this clonotype: At one end, the junction sequence differs from germline, possibly due to a read error. The chain recombines TRBV6-5 with TRBJ2-1; perhaps TRBD1 as D (5 bases). The CDR3 has 13 residues. Germline-derived CDR1 and CDR2 are MNHEY and SVGAGI. The CDR3 loop reads CASSRPDNSGEYF. The CDR3 DNA follows: TGTGCCAGCAGTCGGCCGGACAATTCGGGCGAGTACTTC.

The chain carries TRBV28 and TRBJ1-2, with D possibly TRBD1 on 6 matching bases. Germline assignment: CDR1 MDHEN and CDR2 SYDVKM. V was clipped by 1 base and J by 0 bases, with 9 bases between them. The CDR3 runs 15 residues. This CDR3 is CASSLLDRTNYGYTF. The CDR3 coding sequence is TGTGCCAGCAGTTTATTGGACAGAACTAACTATGGCTACACCTTC.

This chain connects TRBV2 to TRBJ2-5, with a possible D match to TRBD2 (5 bases). CDR1 is SNHLY and CDR2 is FYNNEI in the germline V gene. This CDR3 spans 11 amino acids. Trimming left V 3 bases short and J 10 bases short, with 9 bases between. CDR3 in amino acids: CASSDEAGQYF. Written as DNA, the CDR3 is TGTGCCAGCAGTGACGAGGCGGGCCAGTACTTC.

The chain joins TRBV5-8 to TRBJ1-4; TRBD1 aligns across 7 bases. CDR3 length: 15 residues. Germline values: CDR1 SGHTS, CDR2 YDEGEE. After removal of 4 bases from V and 3 bases from J, the junction contained 6 bases not matched to a gene. CDR3 residues: CASSRGPNANEKLFF. CDR3 coding DNA: TGTGCCAGCAGCAGGGGGCCGAACGCTAATGAAAAACTGTTTTTT.

The chain uses TRBV5-1 and TRBJ2-5, with no clear D. The germline V gene encodes CDR1 SGHRS and CDR2 YFSETQ. The CDR3 consists of 15 residues. With 2 bases removed from V and 5 bases from J, the gap between germline ends came to 16 bases. This chain's CDR3 is CASSLTPDLPETQYF. As DNA, the CDR3 is TGCGCCAGCAGCTTAACCCCGGACCTCCCGGAGACCCAGTACTTC.

This chain joins TRBV7-9 and TRBJ2-1; D gene ambiguous. V gave up 0 bases and J gave up 8 bases, with 8 bases separating them. Germline V gene data show CDR1 as SEHNR and CDR2 as FQNEAQ (reference sequence). This CDR3 is 13 amino acids long. CDR3 bases: TGTGCCAGCAGCTTAGCCCCTGGCGATGAGCAGTTCTTC. Amino acids: CASSLAPGDEQFF.

V usage is TRBV5-1 and J usage is TRBJ2-3, with TRBD2 identical over 9 bases. Losses at the gene ends were 4 bases for V and 4 bases for J; bases not matched to a gene: 7. This CDR3 is built from 15 residues. From germline, CDR1 is SGHRS and CDR2 YFSETQ. DNA of the CDR3: TGCGCCAGCAGCGTTCTAGCGGGGCGGTCAGATACGCAGTATTTT. It is translated as CASSVLAGRSDTQYF.

This clonotype was observed a handful of times. V is TRBV3-1 and J is TRBJ2-3; 9 bases are shared with TRBD1. Germline CDR1 is LGHDT and CDR2 is YNNKEL (reference sequence). With V trimmed by 4 bases and J by 3 bases, 5 bases remained unmatched. This CDR3 is 15 amino acids long. Here the CDR3 reads CASSPHRGPTDTQYF. The CDR3 coding sequence is TGTGCCAGCAGCCCGCACAGGGGGCCGACAGATACGCAGTATTTT.

This clonotype was seen only a few times. The rearrangement links TRBV20-1 to TRBJ2-7, with a weak D call TRBD2 (6 bases). The germline CDR1 and CDR2 sequences are DFQATT and SNEGSKA (reference sequence). The CDR3 length is 15 residues. The CDR3 DNA reads as TGCAGCGCTCCAACATACAGGTACGCCGCGGGGGAGCAGTACTTC. Its protein is CSAPTYRYAAGEQYF.

The chain uses TRBV28 and TRBJ2-4; TRBD2 matches 10 bases. The V segment lost 5 bases and the J segment 7 bases; nucleotides outside the gene matches: 5. Germline V gene sequence: CDR1 MDHEN, CDR2 SYDVKM. This CDR3 contains 14 residues. The CDR3, as DNA: TGTGCCAGCAGTAGCGGGGGGGGGAGCAACATTCAGTACTTC. Protein: CASSSGGGSNIQYF. Combining the CDR3 with reference TRBV28 and TRBJ2-4 gives the whole variable domain DVKVTQSSRYLVKRTGEKVFLECVQDMDHENMFWYRQDPGLGLRLIYFSYDVKMKEKGDIPEGYSVSREKKERFSLILESASTNQTSMYLCASSSGGGSNIQYFGAGTRLSVL.

This clonotype was detected only a few times. V is TRBV21-1 and J is TRBJ1-5. TRBV21-1 is marked as a pseudogene. The CDR3 has 16 amino acids. The CDR3 spells CASSKLLGTADLAQHF. The CDR3, as DNA: TGTGCCAGCAGCAAGCTTCTAGGGACGGCGGATTTAGCCCAGCATTTT.